The T cell receptor (beta chain) described here comes from a study of cytomegalovirus exposure and HLA in healthy donors (TCRdb year 2017). A note on the overall study: An earlier analysis of fewer than 750 of the donors reported 250 to 300 Gb of sequence data and 90 million to 120 million unique TCR beta sequences obtained from about 200 million T cells. Both class I and class II loci were covered by HLA typing, at four-digit resolution. Using immunosequencing, the study profiled T cell repertoires from about 610 subjects and related those repertoires to cytomegalovirus serostatus. In addition to the first cohort of roughly 700 subjects, a separate validation cohort of 100 to 150 different subjects was used. To decide whether each TCR beta V gene segment behaved as functional or pseudogenic, an earlier analysis of fewer than 750 of the donors relied on high-throughput TCR beta sequencing. The number of typed donors differed by locus: about 629-640 for A, B, C, DRB1 and DQB1; 500 to 550 for DQA1; 606 for DPA1; and 450 to 480 for DPB1. Alongside the repertoire data, information on donor age, sex, ethnicity and CMV serostatus was compiled. A later analysis re-analyzed previously published TCR beta repertoires from 500 to 700 donors and added high-resolution HLA genotyping to study TCR occurrence patterns. High-throughput TCR immunosequencing, statistical association of individual TCRs with disease status, and machine learning were combined to predict cytomegalovirus infection status. Roughly 300 gigabases of sequencing data and roughly 81 million unique TCR sequences made up an early release that covered roughly 670 HLA-typed donors. A later genetic analysis used genome-wide SNP genotypes for about three fifths of the 666 donors, treating that subset as a discovery cohort. The study aimed to test whether cataloging public T cell receptors could reveal signatures of past pathogen exposure. Of the roughly 410 genotyped donors, 80% to 90% were placed in the genetic ancestry cluster associated with self-reported Caucasian donors. Because of strong linkage in the cohort, roughly five DR-DQ haplotypes were treated as single units for association and clustering. Rather than drawing on any new phenotypic data, the later analysis identified candidate immune exposures from TCR beta sequences and the way those sequences occurred across donors. All discovery cohort repertoires had been generated on a single sequencing platform. Among about 410 genotyped donors of the cohort, an average of around 250,000 unique TCR beta nucleotide sequences was sequenced per donor, of which about 20% were non-productive. Results and caveats for the whole study, not just this receptor: Because the 87-base-pair reads could not distinguish some IMGT-functional V segments, including TRBV6-2 and TRBV6-3, those segments were excluded. In the study, some 180 TCR beta chains were listed as associated with cytomegalovirus. Compared with equally common non-associated chains, HLA-associated TCR beta chains in a later analysis were more clonally expanded and had lower generation probabilities. While some public TCRs were present in many individuals, most TCR sequences turned up only very rarely across donors. A later analysis associated some 17,000 TCR beta sequences with specific HLA alleles at a false discovery rate of 0.05. According to a later analysis, TCR association rates differed among HLA loci, with DRB1 alleles showing the most associated TCRs and HLA-C alleles showing the fewest. Immune exposure information for the cohort was limited to CMV serostatus. In both the original and validation cohorts, the classifier was reported to diagnose cytomegalovirus status with high specificity and sensitivity. Several of the top co-occurrence clusters appeared to be linked to parvovirus B19, influenza, CMV and Epstein-Barr virus, according to a later analysis. Because HLA typing was unavailable for some donors at each locus, only the typed subset was used in association tests. The authors suggested that the approach could potentially be extended to other disease states and immunological phenotypes. When HLA alleles, especially DR and DQ, strongly co-occurred, TCR associations were difficult to assign to individual alleles. A later analysis found that most CMV-associated TCR beta chains appeared HLA-restricted, with HLA associations seemingly driven largely by CMV exposure. The presence/absence analyses assumed that sequencing depth was roughly uniform across donors, and that assumption may not be true. This cohort had only TCR beta chains sequenced, and the lack of alpha or paired-chain data limited which features could be detected. The sequencing pipeline was judged likely to have produced a cluster of highly shared sequence variants as a technical artifact. Compared with the 666-donor mean, donors in an Asian-associated ancestry cluster had fewer N-insertions in productive TCRs, according to a later genetic analysis. In vitro tests confirmed that a few of the cytomegalovirus-associated TCR beta chains recognize cytomegalovirus antigens. Linkage disequilibrium might explain the correlated functional status among segregating V segments, but an unknown experimental factor could not be excluded. A further reported finding was that TCR beta sequences accurately predicted the HLA-A and HLA-B alleles for most subjects in the first cohort. Because counts were too low, more than 15 rarely observed V segments, including chromosome 9 orphons, were excluded from the earlier analysis of 587 of the donors. In an earlier analysis of under 600 of the donors, most TCR beta V segments were observed in productive rearrangements about 87% or about 30% of the time, broadly matching IMGT annotations. An association between a missense DCLRE1C variant and V-gene and J-gene trimming of TCR beta chains was found in a later genetic analysis and replicated in an independent cohort.

This clone was seen once. Its specific antigen is unknown. Per-base quality was not reported, and no clone a single base away is much larger than it. Library construction relied on the immunoSEQ multiplex PCR assay. A mixture of 60 forward primers for TCR Vbeta segments and 13 reverse primers for TCR Jbeta segments was used in the multiplex PCR. A multiplex PCR assay on genomic DNA amplified the CDR3 region of rearranged TCR beta genes. Amplified TCR beta libraries were sequenced as 87-base-pair reads on the Illumina HiSeq System. The paper's data handling went like this. A later analysis tallied about 77 million unique TCR beta chains across the 660 or so repertoires, and about 12 million of those chains were shared by two or more donors. A nearest-neighbor algorithm error-corrected the raw reads and collapsed the reads into unique sequences, merging closely related sequences to remove PCR and sequencing errors. Alignment of CDR3 sequences to IMGT reference sequences was used to assign V, D and J gene segments. For a sequence to be retained, a match of at least six nucleotides to both a V gene segment and a J gene segment was required. Rearrangements were called productive when the CDR3 lacked stop codons and stayed in frame with V and J; all others were non-productive. Following IMGT convention, CDR3 was defined as the stretch from the second conserved V-encoded cysteine to the conserved J-encoded phenylalanine. In an earlier analysis of 550 to 650 of the donors, sequences lacking an unambiguous match to a single V gene segment were excluded. An earlier analysis of a few hundred of the donors called V segments functional above 56.7% productive rearrangements and segregating when the between-donor standard deviation exceeded 5%. A statistical classification framework was developed to diagnose cytomegalovirus status using the catalog of TCR beta chain sequences. In a later analysis, V and J genes were assigned by comparing TCR nucleotide sequences against IMGT/GENE-DB human TR gene sequences. The TCRdist pipeline was used in a later analysis to assign CDR3 sequences and most-parsimonious VDJ recombination scenarios. In a later analysis, each TCR beta chain was defined by its CDR3 amino acid sequence together with its V-gene family, and reads lacking a unique V-gene family were excluded. As a way to deal with suspected cross-contamination and a sequencing artifact, a later analysis dropped over 550 nucleotide sequences that were highly shared and had low generation probability. In a later analysis, a clonal expansion index was calculated for each public chain from normalized within-repertoire ranks of inferred template counts. In a later analysis, generation probabilities were computed using a VDJ recombination model fitted to out-of-frame rearrangements, and the results were checked against IGoR. In a later analysis, TCR-TCR, TCR-HLA and TCR-CMV co-occurrence was scored with hypergeometric tests, and a repertoire-size bias correction was applied to TCR pairs. To estimate false discovery rates, a later analysis permuted the HLA or CMV assignments 20 times. In a later analysis, co-occurring TCRs were grouped with DBSCAN, and TCRdist sequence similarity was added when clustering was performed within HLA-allele-positive subsets. Repertoires with fewer than 30,000 or more than 120,000 public chains, plus five repertoires with anomalous nucleotide sharing, were excluded from co-occurrence clustering. Held by TCRdb, this immuneACCESS table contains in-frame sequences only and omits some clones. Under half of the omission traces to an unresolved V gene where checked; the cause of the rest is unknown. V, J and clone size are those of that table, while D and trimming were read from the DNA. This sample is represented by almost 65,000 clones; under 85% of them were singletons. Of the sample, approximately 5.4% is held by the ten largest clones.

According to the germline V gene (reference sequence), CDR1 reads LNHNV and CDR2 reads YYDKDF. The CDR3 runs 14 residues from the cysteine to the phenylalanine. Of all the DNA, just the CDR3 is kept, 42 bases in frame from base 1. V lost 1 base and J lost 5 bases; the stretch between them is 10 bases long. The cohort was made up of approximately 670 healthy bone marrow donors. Cohort members were all nominally healthy when sampled, although unrecorded immune exposures were likely present. The donor tested CMV seropositive and was one of the 289 seropositive cohort members. A peripheral blood sample was provided by each donor, and peripheral blood mononuclear cells were used for TCR beta sequencing. The Qiagen DNeasy Blood Extraction Kit was used to extract genomic DNA from the blood cell samples.

The V and J genes are TRBV15 and TRBJ2-3; TRBD1 is perhaps the D gene, given 6 matching bases. Material for sequencing was PBMCs. The sequence was obtained from a male donor in good health and CMV-seropositive. The CDR3 region has the sequence CATSRAPQGDTQYF. The nucleotides are TGTGCCACCAGCAGAGCCCCACAGGGAGATACGCAGTATTTT.